This record concerns one TCR beta chain sequence. Its antigen is undetermined. The table came from immunoSEQ multiplex PCR; TCRdb's copy has only in-frame clones and leaves some out. The profile shows 30,000 or so clones, 80% to 90% of them singletons. The sample comes from a study of chemoradiotherapy in HPV16-positive cancers. Findings and limits, study-wide: Non-HPV-specific T cells did not expand in tumors during treatment, whereas candidate HPV-specific clones and E7-related motifs did.

Repertoires were sampled repeatedly during chemoradiotherapy. The receptor comes from a human donor with HPV-associated anogenital cancer. The specimen was blood, collected from a patient who underwent chemoradiotherapy.

The CDR3 sequence is CASSSTGAQFGGANVLTF. The CDR3 nucleotides read TGCGCCAGCAGCTCTACCGGGGCCCAGTTCGGTGGGGCCAACGTCCTGACTTTC. This sequence joins TRBV5-1 and TRBJ2-6; D is perhaps TRBD1 or TRBD2 (5 bases each). The CDR3 consists of 18 residues. Germline-derived CDR1 and CDR2 are SGHRS and YFSETQ. Trimming removed 3 bases at V and 3 bases at J, with 19 bases between.